This T cell receptor (beta chain) was obtained from a study of blood T cell repertoires in COVID-19. Study processing details: Quantification of nucleated cells was approximated via reference gene primer amplification. Sequencing was performed with immunoSEQ multiplex PCR; in TCRdb, only in-frame clones are kept and a portion is missing. V, J and clone size reflect that table, while D and trimming were determined from the DNA. The table shows 110,000 to 150,000 clones, with 65% to 85% occurring only once. CDR1 is KGHDR, CDR2 SFDVKD, per germline. Trimming left V 8 bases short and J 2 bases short, with 8 bases between. The CDR3 runs to 12 residues.

The chain uses TRBV24-1 and TRBJ2-5; D may be TRBD2 (6 bases). The sequenced sample consisted of peripheral blood. The TCR was taken from a middle-aged man with active or convalescent COVID-19. CDR3 bases: TGTGCCACCAAGGAGGGACAAGAGACCCAGTACTTC. This sequence encodes CATKEGQETQYF.